Listed here are 3 T cell receptor beta chains from one sample, sequenced in a study of response to subunit inactivated influenza vaccine. TCRdb recomputed calls from the RT-PCR reads with MiXCR, one row per CDR3 protein. Here the sample spans approximately 500,000 distinct CDR3 sequences, roughly 13% being singletons. Sample: PBMCs from blood, taken about 40 days after vaccination. Receptors were obtained from a man in his forties or fifties who received an inactivated influenza vaccine.

V and J are TRBV11-2 and TRBJ2-7; no clear D gene. The CDR3 spans 12 residues. In germline, CDR1 is SGHAT, CDR2 FQNNGV. V was shortened by 3 bases and J by 7 bases, with 10 bases between the two germline ends. CDR3 in DNA: TGTGCCAGCAGCTTGGATTACGGGGAGCAGTACTTC. As protein: CASSLDYGEQYF.

V and J are TRBV10-3 and TRBJ1-5; D may be TRBD1 (5 bases). The CDR3 length is 12 residues. CDR1 ENHRY and CDR2 SYGVKD come from the germline V gene. V was cut by 10 bases and J by 5 bases, with 12 bases left in between. The DNA of the CDR3 is TGTGCCACCAAGGGGAGGGATCAGCCCCAGCATTTT. Protein sequence: CATKGRDQPQHF.

The chain employs TRBV5-1 and TRBJ2-1; 7 bases agree with TRBD2. The V gene's germline CDR1 is SGHRS and CDR2 YFSETQ. The CDR3 extends over 15 amino acids. V was clipped by 0 bases and J by 8 bases; unmatched bases: 8. For the CDR3, the DNA is TGCGCCAGCAGCTTGGCCCTAGCGGCTGGCGATGAGCAGTTCTTC. It codes for CASSLALAAGDEQFF.